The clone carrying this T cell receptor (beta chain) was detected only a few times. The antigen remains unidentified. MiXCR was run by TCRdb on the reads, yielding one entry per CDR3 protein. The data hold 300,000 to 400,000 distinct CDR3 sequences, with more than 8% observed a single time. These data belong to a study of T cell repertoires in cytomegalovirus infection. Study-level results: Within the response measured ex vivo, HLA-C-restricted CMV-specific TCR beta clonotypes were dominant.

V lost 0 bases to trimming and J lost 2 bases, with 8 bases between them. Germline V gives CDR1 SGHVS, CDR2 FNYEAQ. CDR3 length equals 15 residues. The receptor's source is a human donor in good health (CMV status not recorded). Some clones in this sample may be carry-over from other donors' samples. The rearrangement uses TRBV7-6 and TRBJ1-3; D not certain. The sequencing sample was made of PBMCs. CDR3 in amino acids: CASSLALVAGNTIYF. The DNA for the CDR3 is TGTGCCAGCAGCTTAGCGCTGGTGGCTGGAAACACCATATATTTT.